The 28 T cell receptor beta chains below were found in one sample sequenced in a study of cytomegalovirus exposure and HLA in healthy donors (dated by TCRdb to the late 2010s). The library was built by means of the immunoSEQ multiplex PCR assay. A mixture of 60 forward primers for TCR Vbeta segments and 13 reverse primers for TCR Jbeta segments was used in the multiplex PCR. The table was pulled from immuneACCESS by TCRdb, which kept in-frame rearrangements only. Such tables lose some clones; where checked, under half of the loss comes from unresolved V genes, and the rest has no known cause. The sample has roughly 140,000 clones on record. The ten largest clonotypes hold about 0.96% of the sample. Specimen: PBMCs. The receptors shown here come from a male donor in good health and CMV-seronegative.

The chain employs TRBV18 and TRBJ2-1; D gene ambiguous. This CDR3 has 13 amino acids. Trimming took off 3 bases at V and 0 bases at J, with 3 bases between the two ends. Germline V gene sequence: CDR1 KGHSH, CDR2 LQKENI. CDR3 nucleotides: TGTGCCAGCTCACCTAGCTCCTACAATGAGCAGTTCTTC. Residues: CASSPSSYNEQFF.

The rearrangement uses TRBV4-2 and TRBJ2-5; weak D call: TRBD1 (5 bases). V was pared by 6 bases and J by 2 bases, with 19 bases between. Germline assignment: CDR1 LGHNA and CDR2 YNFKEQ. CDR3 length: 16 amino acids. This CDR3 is CASSPTKGQLQETQYF. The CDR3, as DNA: TGTGCCAGCAGTCCCACCAAGGGGCAACTACAAGAGACCCAGTACTTC.

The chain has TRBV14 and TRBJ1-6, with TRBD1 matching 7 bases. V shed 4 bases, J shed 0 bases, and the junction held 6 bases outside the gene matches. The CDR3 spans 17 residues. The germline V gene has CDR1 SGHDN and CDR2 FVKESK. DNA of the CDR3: TGTGCCAGCAGCCCGACAGGGCTCTCCTCCTATAATTCACCCCTCCACTTT. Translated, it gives CASSPTGLSSYNSPLHF.

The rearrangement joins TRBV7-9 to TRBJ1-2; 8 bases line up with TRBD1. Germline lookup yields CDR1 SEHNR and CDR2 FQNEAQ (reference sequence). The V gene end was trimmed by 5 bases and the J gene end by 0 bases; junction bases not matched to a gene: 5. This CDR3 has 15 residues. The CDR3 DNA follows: TGTGCCAGCAGCACCCGACAGGGGCCTAACTATGGCTACACCTTC. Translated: CASSTRQGPNYGYTF.

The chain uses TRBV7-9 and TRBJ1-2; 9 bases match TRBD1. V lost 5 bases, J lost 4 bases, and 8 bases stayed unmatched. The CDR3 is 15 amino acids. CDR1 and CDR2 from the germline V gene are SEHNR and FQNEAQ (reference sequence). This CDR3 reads CASSQWDREAYGYTF. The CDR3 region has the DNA TGTGCCAGCAGCCAGTGGGACAGGGAGGCCTATGGCTACACCTTC.

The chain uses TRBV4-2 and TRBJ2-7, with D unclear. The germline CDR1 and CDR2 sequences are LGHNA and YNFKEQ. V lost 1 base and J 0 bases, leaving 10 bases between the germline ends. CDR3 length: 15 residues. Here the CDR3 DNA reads TGTGCCAGCAGCCAAGGCGGTTCCAGCTCCTACGAGCAGTACTTC. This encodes CASSQGGSSSYEQYF.

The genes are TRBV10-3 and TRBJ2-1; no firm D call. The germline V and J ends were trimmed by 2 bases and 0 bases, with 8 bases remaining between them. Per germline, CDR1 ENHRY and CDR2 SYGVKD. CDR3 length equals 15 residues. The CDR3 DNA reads TGTGCCATCAGTGAGCCTCTCCTCTCCTACAATGAGCAGTTCTTC. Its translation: CAISEPLLSYNEQFF.

The CDR3 region is CASSLVSGNTEAFF. The CDR3 region has the DNA TGCGCCAGCAGCTTGGTGTCAGGGAACACTGAAGCTTTCTTT. V and J are TRBV5-1 and TRBJ1-1; no reliable D call. The CDR3 runs 14 residues. The germline V and J ends were trimmed by 0 bases and 1 base, with 7 bases remaining between them. CDR1 and CDR2 (germline): SGHRS, YFSETQ.

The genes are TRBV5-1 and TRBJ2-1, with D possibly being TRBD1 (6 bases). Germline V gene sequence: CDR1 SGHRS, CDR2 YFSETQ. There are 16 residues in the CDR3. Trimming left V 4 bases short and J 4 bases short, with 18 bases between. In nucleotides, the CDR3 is TGCGCCAGCAGCAACGCCGGGACAACGCTATACAATGAGCAGTTCTTC. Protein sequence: CASSNAGTTLYNEQFF. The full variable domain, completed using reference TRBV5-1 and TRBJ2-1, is KAGVTQTPRYLIKTRGQQVTLSCSPISGHRSVSWYQQTPGQGLQFLFEYFSETQRNKGNFPGRFSGRQFSNSRSEMNVSTLELGDSALYLCASSNAGTTLYNEQFFGPGTRLTVL.

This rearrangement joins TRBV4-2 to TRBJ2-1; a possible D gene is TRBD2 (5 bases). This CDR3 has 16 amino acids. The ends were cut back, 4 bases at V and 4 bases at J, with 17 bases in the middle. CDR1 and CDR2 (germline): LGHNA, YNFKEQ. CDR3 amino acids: CASSRTGMGEYNEQFF. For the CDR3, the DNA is TGTGCCAGCAGCCGGACCGGTATGGGAGAATACAATGAGCAGTTCTTC.

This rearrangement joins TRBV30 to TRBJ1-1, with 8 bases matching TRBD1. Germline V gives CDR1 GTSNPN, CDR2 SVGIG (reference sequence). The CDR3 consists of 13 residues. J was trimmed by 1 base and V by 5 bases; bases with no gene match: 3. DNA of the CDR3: TGTGCCTGGGGACAGGGCTGGAACACTGAAGCTTTCTTT. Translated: CAWGQGWNTEAFF.

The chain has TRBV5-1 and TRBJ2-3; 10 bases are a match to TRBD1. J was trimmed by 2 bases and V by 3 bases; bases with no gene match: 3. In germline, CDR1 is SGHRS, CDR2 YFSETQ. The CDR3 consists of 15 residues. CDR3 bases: TGCGCCAGCAGCTGGAGACAGGGGGCCACAGATACGCAGTATTTT. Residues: CASSWRQGATDTQYF.

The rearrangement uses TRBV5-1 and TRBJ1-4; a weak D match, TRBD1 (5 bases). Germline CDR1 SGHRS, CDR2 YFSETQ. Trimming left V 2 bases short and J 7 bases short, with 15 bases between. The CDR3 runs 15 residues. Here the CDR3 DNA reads TGCGCCAGCAGCTTCGGGGGTCAGTGGAGTGAAAAACTGTTTTTT. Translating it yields CASSFGGQWSEKLFF.

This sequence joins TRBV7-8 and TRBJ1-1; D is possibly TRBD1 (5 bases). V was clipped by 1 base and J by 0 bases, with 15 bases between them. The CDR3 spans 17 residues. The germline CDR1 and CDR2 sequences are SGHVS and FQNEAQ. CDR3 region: CASSLEVGRMVNTEAFF. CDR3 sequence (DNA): TGTGCCAGCAGCTTAGAGGTGGGGCGAATGGTGAACACTGAAGCTTTCTTT.

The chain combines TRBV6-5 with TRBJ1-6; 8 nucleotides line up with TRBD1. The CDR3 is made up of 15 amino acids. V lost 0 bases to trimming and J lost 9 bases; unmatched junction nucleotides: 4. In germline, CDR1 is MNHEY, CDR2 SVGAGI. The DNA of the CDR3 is TGTGCCAGCAGTTACTCGGCGGGACAGGCTTCACCCCTCCACTTT. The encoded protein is CASSYSAGQASPLHF.

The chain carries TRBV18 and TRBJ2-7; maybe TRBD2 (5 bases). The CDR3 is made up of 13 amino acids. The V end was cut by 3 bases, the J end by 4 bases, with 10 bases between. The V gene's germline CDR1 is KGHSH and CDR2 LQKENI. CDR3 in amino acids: CASSPPGSYEQYF. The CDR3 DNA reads TGTGCCAGCTCACCTCCGGGGAGTTACGAGCAGTACTTC.

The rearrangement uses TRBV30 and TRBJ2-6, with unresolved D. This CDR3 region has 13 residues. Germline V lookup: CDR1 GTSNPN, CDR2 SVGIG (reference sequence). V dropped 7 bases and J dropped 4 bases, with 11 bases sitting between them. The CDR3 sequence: CALQWAGANVLTF. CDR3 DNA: TGTGCCTTACAGTGGGCAGGGGCCAACGTCCTGACTTTC. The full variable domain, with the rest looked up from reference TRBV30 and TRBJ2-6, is SQTIHQWPATLVQPVGSPLSLECTVEGTSNPNLYWYRQAAGRGLQLLFYSVGIGQISSEVPQNLSASRPQDRQFILSSKKLLLSDSGFYLCALQWAGANVLTFGAGSRLTVL.

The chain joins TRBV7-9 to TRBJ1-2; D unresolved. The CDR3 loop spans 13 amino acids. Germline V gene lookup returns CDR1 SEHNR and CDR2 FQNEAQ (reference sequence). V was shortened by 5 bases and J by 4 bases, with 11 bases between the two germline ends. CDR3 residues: CASSPFRSYGYTF. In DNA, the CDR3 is TGTGCCAGCAGCCCCTTCCGGAGCTATGGCTACACCTTC.

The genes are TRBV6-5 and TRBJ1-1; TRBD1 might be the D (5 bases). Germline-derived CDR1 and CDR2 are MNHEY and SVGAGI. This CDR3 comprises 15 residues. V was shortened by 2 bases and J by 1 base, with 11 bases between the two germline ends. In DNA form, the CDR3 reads TGTGCCAGCAGTTACGCGGCAGGGCGGAACACTGAAGCTTTCTTT. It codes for CASSYAAGRNTEAFF.

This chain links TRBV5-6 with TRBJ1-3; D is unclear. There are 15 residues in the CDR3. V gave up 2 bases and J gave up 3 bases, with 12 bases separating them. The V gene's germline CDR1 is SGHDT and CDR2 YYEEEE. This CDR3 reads CASSFRTRDGNTIYF. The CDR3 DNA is TGTGCCAGCAGCTTCCGGACCCGGGATGGAAACACCATATATTTT. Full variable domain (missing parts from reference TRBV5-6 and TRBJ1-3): DAGVTQSPTHLIKTRGQQVTLRCSPKSGHDTVSWYQQALGQGPQFIFQYYEEEERQRGNFPDRFSGHQFPNYSSELNVNALLLGDSALYLCASSFRTRDGNTIYFGEGSWLTVV.

This CDR3 reads CAWCISTPEKAFF. Here the CDR3 DNA reads TGTGCCTGGTGCATAAGCACCCCTGAAAAAGCTTTCTTT. This rearrangement joins TRBV30 to TRBJ1-1; D is unresolved. V lost 5 bases and J lost 9, with 19 bases in between. Germline-derived CDR1 and CDR2 are GTSNPN and SVGIG (reference sequence). This CDR3 is built from 13 residues.

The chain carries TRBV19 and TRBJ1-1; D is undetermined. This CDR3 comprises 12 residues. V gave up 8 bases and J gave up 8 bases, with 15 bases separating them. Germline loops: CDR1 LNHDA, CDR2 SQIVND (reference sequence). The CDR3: CASLQIGWEAFF. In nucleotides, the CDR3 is TGTGCCAGTCTCCAGATTGGTTGGGAAGCTTTCTTT.

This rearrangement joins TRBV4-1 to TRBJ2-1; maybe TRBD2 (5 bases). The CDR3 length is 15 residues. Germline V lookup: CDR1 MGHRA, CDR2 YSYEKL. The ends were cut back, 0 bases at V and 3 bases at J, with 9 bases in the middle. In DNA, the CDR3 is TGCGCCAGCAGCCAAGAGGAGCGGAGCTACAATGAGCAGTTCTTC. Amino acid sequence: CASSQEERSYNEQFF.

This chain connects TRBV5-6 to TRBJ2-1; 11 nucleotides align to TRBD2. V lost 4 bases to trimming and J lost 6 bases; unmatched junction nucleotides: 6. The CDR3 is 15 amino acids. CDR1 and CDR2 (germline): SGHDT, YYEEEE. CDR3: CASSAGTSGFNEQFF. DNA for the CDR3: TGTGCCAGCAGCGCCGGGACTAGCGGTTTCAATGAGCAGTTCTTC.

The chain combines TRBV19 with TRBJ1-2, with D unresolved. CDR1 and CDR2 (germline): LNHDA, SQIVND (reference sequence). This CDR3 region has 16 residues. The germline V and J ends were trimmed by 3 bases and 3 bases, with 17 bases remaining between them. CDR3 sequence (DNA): TGTGCCAGTAGTATCTCCACCGTCAGCCGGGACTATGGCTACACCTTC. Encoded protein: CASSISTVSRDYGYTF.

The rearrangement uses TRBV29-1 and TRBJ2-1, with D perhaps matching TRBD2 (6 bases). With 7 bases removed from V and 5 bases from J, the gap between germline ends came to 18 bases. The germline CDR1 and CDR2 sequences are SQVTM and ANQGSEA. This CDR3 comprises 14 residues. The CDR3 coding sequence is TGCAGCGCCGTCCGCGGGGTCAATAACAATGAGCAGTTCTTC. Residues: CSAVRGVNNNEQFF.

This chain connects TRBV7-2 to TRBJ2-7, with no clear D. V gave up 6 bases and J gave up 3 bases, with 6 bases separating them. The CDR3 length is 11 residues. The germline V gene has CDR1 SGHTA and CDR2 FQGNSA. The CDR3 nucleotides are TGTGCCAGCAGTTTCCTCTACGAGCAGTACTTC. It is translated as CASSFLYEQYF. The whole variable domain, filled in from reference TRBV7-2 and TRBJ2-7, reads GAGVSQSPSNKVTEKGKDVELRCDPISGHTALYWYRQSLGQGLEFLIYFQGNSAPDKSGLPSDRFSAERTGGSVSTLTIQRTQQEDSAVYLCASSFLYEQYFGPGTRLTVT.

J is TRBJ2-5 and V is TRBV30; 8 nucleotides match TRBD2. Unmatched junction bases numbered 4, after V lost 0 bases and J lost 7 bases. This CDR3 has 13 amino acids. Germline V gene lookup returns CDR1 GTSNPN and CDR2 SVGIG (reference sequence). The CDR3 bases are TGTGCCTGGAGTGTACTGAGCGGGGGGACCCAGTACTTC. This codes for CAWSVLSGGTQYF.